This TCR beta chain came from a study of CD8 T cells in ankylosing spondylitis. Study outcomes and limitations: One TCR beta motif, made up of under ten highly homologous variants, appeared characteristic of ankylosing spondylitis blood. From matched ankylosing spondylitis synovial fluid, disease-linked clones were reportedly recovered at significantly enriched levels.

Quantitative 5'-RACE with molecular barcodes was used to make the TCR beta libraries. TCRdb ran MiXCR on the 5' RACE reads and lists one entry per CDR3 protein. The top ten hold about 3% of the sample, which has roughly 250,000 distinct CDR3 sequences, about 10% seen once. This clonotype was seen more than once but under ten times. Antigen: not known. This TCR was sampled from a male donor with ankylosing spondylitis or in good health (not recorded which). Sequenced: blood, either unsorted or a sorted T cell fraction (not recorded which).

CDR3 region: CASSLGSRDRPYEQYF. The CDR3 region has the DNA TGTGCCAGCAGTTTGGGGAGTCGTGACAGGCCGTACGAGCAGTACTTC. The rearrangement uses TRBV12-3 or TRBV12-4 and TRBJ2-7; maybe TRBD1 (6 bases). This CDR3 region has 16 residues. V was clipped by 3 bases and J by 4 bases, with 19 bases between them.